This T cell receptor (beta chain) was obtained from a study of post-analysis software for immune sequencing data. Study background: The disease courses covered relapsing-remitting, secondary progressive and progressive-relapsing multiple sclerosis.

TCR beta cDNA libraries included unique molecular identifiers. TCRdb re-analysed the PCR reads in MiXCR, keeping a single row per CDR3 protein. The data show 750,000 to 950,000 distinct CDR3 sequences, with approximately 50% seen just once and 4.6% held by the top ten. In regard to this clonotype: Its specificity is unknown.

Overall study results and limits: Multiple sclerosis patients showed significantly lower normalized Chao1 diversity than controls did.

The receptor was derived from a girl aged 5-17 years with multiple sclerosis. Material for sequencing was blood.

In DNA form, the CDR3 reads TGCAGTGCTTTACCCCAGGGAGGACTAGCGAGCATCATCGCAACCTACGAGCAGTACTTC. Its protein is CSALPQGGLASIIATYEQYF. The chain combines TRBV20-1 with TRBJ2-7; the match to TRBD2 covers 9 bases. Unmatched junction bases numbered 25, after V lost 5 bases and J lost 2 bases. This CDR3 is built from 20 residues. The germline gives CDR1 DFQATT, CDR2 SNEGSKA (reference sequence).